This passage covers 28 T cell receptor beta chains from one sample sequenced in a study of TIL therapy for anti-PD-1-resistant metastatic lung cancer. The libraries were made with immunoSEQ v3. Sequenced by immunoSEQ multiplex PCR; TCRdb stores in-frame clones only, minus some. The sample has some 90,000 clones; 65% are singletons. The sample's time point: pre-treatment sample, taken before nivolumab and TIL therapy. Tumor tissue came from excised metastases, mostly pleural nodules or supraclavicular lymph nodes. Material: tumor tissue, obtained at baseline. The origin of the receptors is a person between 30 and 80 years old with non-small cell lung cancer.

V and J are TRBV7-2 and TRBJ2-5; the match to TRBD1 covers 10 bases. Germline assignment: CDR1 SGHTA and CDR2 FQGNSA. Trimming took 5 bases from V and 4 from J; bases not matched to a gene: 1. The CDR3 is 13 amino acids. The CDR3 nucleotides read TGTGCCAGCAGCAGGGACAGGGGAGAGACCCAGTACTTC. Residues: CASSRDRGETQYF.

The sample holds a few counts of this clone. The chain carries TRBV6-6 and TRBJ1-5, with D unresolved. CDR1 is MNHNY and CDR2 is SVGAGI in the germline V gene (reference sequence). The CDR3 sequence is 13 residues long. With 0 bases removed from V and 6 bases from J, the gap between germline ends came to 6 bases. The CDR3 DNA is TGTGCCAGCAGTTACTCTGAGTTTCAGCCCCAGCATTTT. The encoded protein is CASSYSEFQPQHF.

The V gene is TRBV7-2, the J gene TRBJ1-5; D perhaps matches TRBD1 (6 bases). CDR1 is SGHTA, CDR2 FQGNSA, per germline. Trimming stripped 5 bases from V and 3 bases from J, with 14 bases between. The CDR3 loop spans 15 amino acids. The CDR3 sequence: CASSPQQGTNQPQHF. DNA for the CDR3: TGTGCCAGCAGCCCCCAACAGGGAACCAATCAGCCCCAGCATTTT.

The chain combines TRBV7-2 with TRBJ2-1; 12 bases agree with TRBD2. Germline trimming cut 5 bases from V and 3 bases from J; bases unmatched to any gene: 5. Germline V gives CDR1 SGHTA, CDR2 FQGNSA. The CDR3 runs to 16 residues. CDR3 sequence (DNA): TGTGCCAGCAGCACTAGCGGGGGGACTAGCTACAATGAGCAGTTCTTC. Protein product: CASSTSGGTSYNEQFF.

The CDR3 region is CASSISGGSTTNEKLFF. CDR3 sequence (DNA): TGTGCCAGCAGCATCTCTGGGGGATCGACAACTAATGAAAAACTGTTTTTT. The genes are TRBV27 and TRBJ1-4; TRBD1 might be the D (5 bases). Between the trimmed V and J ends, which lost 6 bases and 0 bases, there was a span of 17 bases. Germline CDR1 and CDR2: MNHEY and SMNVEV (reference sequence). The CDR3 is made up of 17 amino acids. The variable domain in full, with the rest retrieved from reference TRBV27 and TRBJ1-4, is EAQVTQNPRYLITVTGKKLTVTCSQNMNHEYMSWYRQDPGLGLRQIYYSMNVEVTDKGDVPEGYKVSRKEKRNFPLILESPSPNQTSLYFCASSISGGSTTNEKLFFGSGTQLSVL.

This clone was detected a few times. The gene calls are TRBV18 and TRBJ2-1, with TRBD2 identical over 12 bases. V lost 5 bases to trimming and J lost 0 bases; unmatched junction nucleotides: 5. CDR1 and CDR2 (germline): KGHSH, LQKENI. CDR3 length equals 17 residues. The CDR3 nucleotides read TGTGCCAGCTCATCGACTAGCGGGAGACGCTCCTACAATGAGCAGTTCTTC. Residues: CASSSTSGRRSYNEQFF.

The V and J genes are TRBV7-9 and TRBJ1-1, with 10 bases lining up with TRBD1. The germline gives CDR1 SEHNR, CDR2 FQNEAQ (reference sequence). The CDR3 contains 15 residues. After removal of 5 bases from V and 5 bases from J, the junction contained 8 bases not matched to a gene. CDR3 sequence (DNA): TGTGCCAGCAGCCCCCGGGACAGGGGAGGGACTGAAGCTTTCTTT. Translation gives CASSPRDRGGTEAFF.

This clone has just a few counts. V usage is TRBV29-1 and J usage is TRBJ2-7; 7 bases are a match to TRBD2. The CDR3 extends over 14 amino acids. V was pared by 6 bases and J by 0 bases, with 8 bases of the junction left unmatched. Germline V gene lookup returns CDR1 SQVTM and CDR2 ANQGSEA. The CDR3 is CSVARDYTSYEQYF. CDR3 DNA sequence: TGCAGCGTGGCCCGGGACTACACCTCCTACGAGCAGTACTTC.

The chain joins TRBV20-1 to TRBJ1-4, with D possibly matching TRBD1 (5 bases). Germline V CDR1 and CDR2: DFQATT, SNEGSKA (reference sequence). This CDR3 is 11 amino acids long. Trimming left V 3 bases short and J 8 bases short, with 7 bases between. CDR3 sequence: CSARGVEKLFF. CDR3 DNA sequence: TGCAGTGCTAGGGGGGTCGAAAAACTGTTTTTT.

The V call is TRBV6-5, the J call TRBJ2-3; maybe TRBD1 (6 bases). With 5 bases removed from V and 6 bases from J, the gap between germline ends came to 15 bases. The CDR3 length is 14 residues. The germline CDR1 and CDR2 sequences are MNHEY and SVGAGI. CDR3 sequence: CASSNEPRGDTQYF. CDR3 coding DNA: TGTGCCAGCAGTAACGAGCCGAGGGGGGATACGCAGTATTTT.

This clone was counted at least ten times. V gene TRBV7-3 combines with J gene TRBJ2-2; D gene uncertain. Between the trimmed V and J ends, which lost 5 bases and 2 bases, there was a span of 3 bases. In germline, CDR1 is SGHTA, CDR2 FQGTGA. This CDR3 spans 12 amino acids. CDR3 nucleotide sequence: TGTGCCAGCAGCACAAACACCGGGGAGCTGTTTTTT. The encoded protein is CASSTNTGELFF.

This clone has more than one count but fewer than ten. This chain links TRBV7-9 with TRBJ2-1; D unclear. The V end lost 0 bases, the J end lost 3 bases, and 9 bases lay between the germline ends. The germline V gene has CDR1 SEHNR and CDR2 FQNEAQ (reference sequence). This CDR3 comprises 15 residues. CDR3 protein: CASSLAAGDYNEQFF. CDR3 in DNA: TGTGCCAGCAGCTTAGCGGCTGGAGACTACAATGAGCAGTTCTTC.

This clone was picked up a small number of times. This chain joins TRBV4-3 and TRBJ2-1, with TRBD2 matching 7 bases. The CDR3 loop spans 16 amino acids. Germline CDR1 LGHNA, CDR2 YSLEER. V dropped 3 bases and J dropped 3; count of bases not matched to a gene: 8. CDR3 region: CASSQRSGDVYNEQFF. CDR3 coding DNA: TGCGCCAGCAGCCAGAGAAGCGGGGACGTCTACAATGAGCAGTTCTTC.

The V gene is TRBV4-1, the J gene TRBJ1-1, with 7 bases identical to TRBD1. The CDR3 spans 15 residues. Germline values: CDR1 MGHRA, CDR2 YSYEKL. Trimming took 3 bases from V and 7 from J; bases not matched to a gene: 11. The CDR3, as DNA: TGCGCCAGCAGCCAGTTCAAGGGGGCTCCGGATGAAGCTTTCTTT. This translates into CASSQFKGAPDEAFF.

The chain is built from TRBV2 and TRBJ1-6, with 9 bases lining up with TRBD1. CDR1 and CDR2 (germline): SNHLY, FYNNEI. The CDR3 sequence is 14 residues long. The V and J ends lost 5 bases and 9 bases, in that order; junction bases with no gene match: 5. The CDR3 region is CASSPGTGRSPLHF. The CDR3 coding sequence is TGTGCCAGCAGTCCCGGGACAGGGCGTTCACCCCTCCACTTT.

A remark on this clone: Additional DNA sequences in this sample encode the identical CDR3. The V gene is TRBV5-1, the J gene TRBJ2-7, with 7 bases fitting TRBD2. The CDR3 is made up of 14 amino acids. J lost 1 base, V lost 2 bases, and 3 bases had no gene match. In germline, CDR1 is SGHRS, CDR2 YFSETQ. In DNA form, the CDR3 reads TGCGCCAGCAGCTTTGGCGGGGGATCCTACGAGCAGTACTTC. Translated, it gives CASSFGGGSYEQYF.

The J gene is TRBJ1-4, the V gene TRBV5-5, with 7 positions matching TRBD1. V trimming: 0 bases; J trimming: 4 bases; junction bases outside the gene matches: 3. Germline V gene sequence: CDR1 SGHKS, CDR2 YYEKEE (reference sequence). The CDR3 has 15 amino acids. CDR3 bases: TGTGCCAGCAGCTTGGGGGACAGAGATAATGAAAAACTGTTTTTT. This translates into CASSLGDRDNEKLFF.

This clone appeared many times. DNA for the CDR3: TGTGCCAGCAGGGGTGGGCCTAATGAAAAACTGTTTTTT. Translation: CASRGGPNEKLFF. The chain employs TRBV6-6 and TRBJ1-4; no clear D. The CDR3 consists of 13 residues. Germline values: CDR1 MNHNY, CDR2 SVGAGI (reference sequence). V was trimmed by 6 bases and J by 3 bases, leaving 8 bases between them.

This clone turned up a few times. V gene TRBV11-2 combines with J gene TRBJ2-7; perhaps TRBD1 as D (6 bases). The CDR3 contains 15 residues. Per germline, CDR1 SGHAT and CDR2 FQNNGV. Trimming took 3 bases from V and 8 from J, leaving 20 bases between them. The CDR3 loop is CASSLLARGFDQQYF. The CDR3 DNA sequence: TGTGCCAGCAGCTTGTTAGCCAGGGGCTTTGATCAGCAGTACTTC.

At least ten counts were recorded for this clone. The chain uses TRBV28 and TRBJ2-3; TRBD1 matches 7 bases. The CDR3 extends over 16 amino acids. V lost 2 bases, J lost 4 bases, and 9 bases stayed unmatched. The germline V gene encodes CDR1 MDHEN and CDR2 SYDVKM. CDR3 coding DNA: TGTGCCAGCAGTTTAATTGGCAGGGGGACCTCAGATACGCAGTATTTT. Its protein product is CASSLIGRGTSDTQYF.

V is TRBV5-1 and J is TRBJ2-3; unclear D gene. The V end was cut by 0 bases, the J end by 5 bases, with 16 bases between. The germline CDR1 and CDR2 sequences are SGHRS and YFSETQ. The CDR3 is 16 amino acids. The CDR3 sequence is CASSLGPTPPVDTQYF. Here the CDR3 DNA reads TGCGCCAGCAGCTTGGGACCTACCCCGCCGGTAGATACGCAGTATTTT.

This clone showed up just once. This chain uses TRBV28 with TRBJ1-5, with D perhaps TRBD1 (5 bases). V was pared by 2 bases and J by 0 bases, with 14 bases between. Germline V gene lookup returns CDR1 MDHEN and CDR2 SYDVKM. The CDR3 covers 17 residues. The CDR3 region is CASSLPAAGNSNQPQHF. The CDR3 DNA reads as TGTGCCAGCAGTTTACCCGCGGCAGGGAATAGCAATCAGCCCCAGCATTTT.

The genes are TRBV5-4 and TRBJ1-1; TRBD1 is a possible D gene (6 bases). This CDR3 region has 13 residues. Germline CDR1 is SGHNT and CDR2 is YYREEE (reference sequence). V was pared by 2 bases and J by 4 bases, with 9 bases between. This CDR3 reads CASSLSRGTEAFF. DNA for the CDR3: TGTGCCAGCAGCTTATCCAGGGGCACTGAAGCTTTCTTT.

The CDR3 protein is CASKGGDFYGYTF. In DNA form, the CDR3 reads TGTGCCTCGAAAGGGGGGGATTTCTATGGCTACACCTTC. This chain connects TRBV28 to TRBJ1-2; tentatively, D is TRBD1 (6 bases). CDR1 is MDHEN, CDR2 SYDVKM, per germline. Between the trimmed V and J ends, which lost 11 bases and 4 bases, there was a span of 17 bases. The CDR3 contains 13 residues.

The V call is TRBV5-6, the J call TRBJ2-1, with TRBD1 matching over 7 bases. The germline CDR1 and CDR2 sequences are SGHDT and YYEEEE. The CDR3 has 13 amino acids. V shed 6 bases, J shed 8 bases, and the junction held 8 bases outside the gene matches. The CDR3 is CASNPGDSYEQFF. Here the CDR3 DNA reads TGTGCCAGCAACCCAGGGGACAGCTATGAGCAGTTCTTC.

V gene TRBV7-8 combines with J gene TRBJ2-1; TRBD2 is a possible D gene (6 bases). V was cut by 1 base and J by 14 bases, with 12 bases left in between. Germline assignment: CDR1 SGHVS and CDR2 FQNEAQ. The length of the CDR3 is 12 residues. CDR3 nucleotides: TGTGCCAGCAGCTTAGTTCGGGAGAGTGAGTTCTTC. It translates to CASSLVRESEFF.

The chain links TRBV28 to TRBJ1-6; 8 positions match TRBD1. The CDR3 extends over 15 amino acids. The V gene's germline CDR1 is MDHEN and CDR2 SYDVKM. V shed 1 base and J 10 bases; nucleotides not matched to a gene: 6. The chain's CDR3 is CASSLLSRGRSPLHF. The CDR3 coding sequence is TGTGCCAGCAGTTTATTGTCCAGGGGGCGATCACCCCTCCACTTT.

The chain joins TRBV6-5 to TRBJ1-3; D uncertain. The CDR3 contains 14 residues. The germline V gene encodes CDR1 MNHEY and CDR2 SVGAGI. The V and J ends lost 4 bases and 0 bases respectively, with 7 bases between them. In nucleotides, the CDR3 is TGTGCCAGCAGTTCCTCGGGCTCTGGAAACACCATATATTTT. Residues: CASSSSGSGNTIYF.